Sequencing of this T cell receptor beta chain was carried out in a study of naive and memory T cell subsets. A UMI-containing oligonucleotide was joined by 3' ligation to the TCR cDNA template. Whole-blood samples were roughly 2.3 ml of peripheral blood from healthy adult volunteers. Cells were not sorted; total RNA input targeted about 1 to 1000 ng. Study-wide results and caveats: Potentially, T cell activation and differentiation skew this RNA-based measurement.

To note about this clonotype: Its specificity is not known.

The V gene's germline CDR1 is DFQATT and CDR2 SNEGSKA (reference sequence). The V and J ends lost 3 bases and 5 bases, in that order; junction bases with no gene match: 19. This CDR3 comprises 19 residues. Four PCR rounds used nested alpha and beta constant region primers plus the SP2 primer. Blood and skin TCR RNA was reverse transcribed with alpha and beta constant primers. TCRdb redid the calling of the 5' RACE reads with MiXCR, one entry per CDR3 protein. The table shows 57,000 or so distinct CDR3 sequences, with over 7% occurring only once. This clonotype originated in a male donor in good health. The rearrangement joins TRBV20-1 to TRBJ2-3, with 11 bases fitting TRBD2. CDR3 sequence (DNA): TGCAGTGCTAGCCGCAGGGGGGGACTAGCGGCCCCATTTGGAGATACGCAGTATTTT. Protein product: CSASRRGGLAAPFGDTQYF.